This T cell receptor (beta chain) was sequenced in a study of glioma-infiltrating T cells after dendritic cell vaccination. Clones were sequenced by immunoSEQ multiplex PCR, and TCRdb holds only the in-frame ones, with some missing. The table has about 95,000 clones, about 83% seen once; the top ten hold under 3%. V was clipped by 5 bases and J by 7 bases, with 17 bases between them. Germline assignment: CDR1 GTSNPN and CDR2 SVGIG (reference sequence). The CDR3 is made up of 13 amino acids. The origin of this receptor is a human donor with glioblastoma. The chain has TRBV30 and TRBJ1-1; D is possibly TRBD1 (6 bases). Source: blood, taken before dendritic cell vaccination. The CDR3 sequence: CAWEQGLMVEAFF. The CDR3 DNA follows: TGTGCCTGGGAACAGGGCCTAATGGTTGAAGCTTTCTTT.